These T cell receptor beta chains were read from a single sample in a study of Siglec-9 on CD8 T cells in melanoma. Sequencing was performed with immunoSEQ multiplex PCR; in TCRdb, only in-frame clones are kept and a portion is missing. The table has 30,000 to 45,000 clones, about 80% seen once. The sequenced sample was Siglec-9- CD8+ T cells sorted from blood. The receptors originated from a human donor in good health. Each CDR3 is given with its conserved first and last residue. The D gene is left open where the match is weak. Clone size is not always given. Where it is, it says once, few, many or a class for expanded clones.

j_gene: TRBJ2-5
abundance: NA
d_gene: NA
v_gene: TRBV9
CDR3aa: CASSVAGYQETQYF
CDR3nt: TGTGCCAGCAGCGTAGCGGGTTACCAAGAGACCCAGTACTTC

j_gene: TRBJ1-1
abundance: NA
d_gene: NA
v_gene: TRBV5-6
CDR3aa: CASSFLPGQGNTEAFF
CDR3nt: TGTGCCAGCAGCTTCCTCCCAGGGCAAGGAAACACTGAAGCTTTCTTT

j_gene: TRBJ2-5
abundance: NA
d_gene: NA
v_gene: TRBV19
CDR3aa: CASSQFGGGGETQYF
CDR3nt: TGTGCCAGTAGCCAATTTGGAGGGGGCGGGGAGACCCAGTACTTC

j_gene: TRBJ1-4
abundance: NA
d_gene: NA
v_gene: TRBV11-2
CDR3aa: CASSVFGPVATNEKLFF
CDR3nt: TGTGCCAGCAGCGTCTTCGGGCCGGTTGCAACTAATGAAAAACTGTTTTTT

j_gene: TRBJ2-5
abundance: NA
d_gene: TRBD1
v_gene: TRBV2
CDR3aa: CASSPGGRETQYF
CDR3nt: TGTGCCAGCAGCCCAGGGGGACGGGAGACCCAGTACTTC

j_gene: TRBJ1-1
abundance: NA
d_gene: NA
v_gene: TRBV2
CDR3aa: CASSEEGRANTEAFF
CDR3nt: TGTGCCAGCAGTGAAGAGGGGAGAGCGAACACTGAAGCTTTCTTT

j_gene: TRBJ1-1
abundance: NA
d_gene: NA
v_gene: TRBV7-6
CDR3aa: CASSYTGTEAFF
CDR3nt: TGTGCCAGCAGCTATACAGGCACTGAAGCTTTCTTT

j_gene: TRBJ2-2
abundance: NA
d_gene: TRBD1
v_gene: TRBV9
CDR3aa: CASSVLGTGGTGELFF
CDR3nt: TGTGCCAGCAGCGTGCTAGGGACAGGCGGCACCGGGGAGCTGTTTTTT

j_gene: TRBJ1-4
abundance: once
d_gene: NA
v_gene: TRBV5-1
CDR3aa: CASSLVEGQRLFF
CDR3nt: TGCGCCAGCAGCTTGGTTGAAGGGCAGAGGCTGTTTTTT

j_gene: TRBJ1-5
abundance: NA
d_gene: NA
v_gene: TRBV15
CDR3aa: CATSRDVDGQVQPQHF
CDR3nt: TGTGCCACCAGCAGAGATGTAGATGGGCAGGTTCAGCCCCAGCATTTT

j_gene: TRBJ1-2
abundance: NA
d_gene: NA
v_gene: TRBV6-6
CDR3aa: CASSYSTGDGYTF
CDR3nt: TGTGCCAGCAGTTACTCGACGGGGGATGGCTACACCTTC

j_gene: TRBJ2-1
abundance: NA
d_gene: TRBD2
v_gene: TRBV19
CDR3aa: CASSSREAREGNNEQFF
CDR3nt: TGTGCCAGTAGTAGCAGGGAGGCTAGGGAGGGTAACAATGAGCAGTTCTTC

j_gene: TRBJ1-3
abundance: NA
d_gene: TRBD1
v_gene: TRBV30
CDR3aa: CAWGQGRNTIYF
CDR3nt: TGTGCCTGGGGACAGGGCCGAAACACCATATATTTT

j_gene: TRBJ2-1
abundance: once
d_gene: TRBD2
v_gene: TRBV6-1
CDR3aa: CASSDGGSSYNEQFF
CDR3nt: TGTGCCAGCAGTGATGGCGGGAGCTCCTACAATGAGCAGTTCTTC

j_gene: TRBJ2-1
abundance: NA
d_gene: TRBD2
v_gene: TRBV7-2
CDR3aa: CASSPGETSGWDEQFF
CDR3nt: TGTGCCAGCAGCCCCGGCGAGACTAGCGGGTGGGATGAGCAGTTCTTC

j_gene: TRBJ2-7
abundance: NA
d_gene: NA
v_gene: TRBV4-2
CDR3aa: CASSQERGGGSYEQYF
CDR3nt: TGTGCCAGCAGCCAAGAACGCGGCGGCGGCTCCTACGAGCAGTACTTC

j_gene: TRBJ2-5
abundance: once
d_gene: NA
v_gene: TRBV11-2
CDR3aa: CASSSGAPQETQYF
CDR3nt: TGTGCCAGCAGCTCGGGGGCCCCTCAAGAGACCCAGTACTTC

j_gene: TRBJ2-7
abundance: NA
d_gene: NA
v_gene: TRBV4-2
CDR3aa: CASSPRDSTNEQYF
CDR3nt: TGTGCCAGCAGCCCCAGGGACTCCACCAACGAGCAGTACTTC

j_gene: TRBJ2-1
abundance: NA
d_gene: NA
v_gene: TRBV10-3
CDR3aa: CAIGGTYNEQFF
CDR3nt: TGTGCCATCGGAGGGACCTACAATGAGCAGTTCTTC

j_gene: TRBJ1-2
abundance: NA
d_gene: NA
v_gene: TRBV28
CDR3aa: CASSVRLLNGYTF
CDR3nt: TGTGCCAGCTCAGTCAGGCTTCTAAATGGCTACACCTTC

j_gene: TRBJ2-5
abundance: NA
d_gene: NA
v_gene: TRBV6-5
CDR3aa: CASRDRFGNQETQYF
CDR3nt: TGTGCCAGCAGGGATAGGTTCGGTAACCAAGAGACCCAGTACTTC

j_gene: TRBJ1-1
abundance: NA
d_gene: NA
v_gene: TRBV15
CDR3aa: CATSRARVNTEAFF
CDR3nt: TGTGCCACCAGCAGAGCTAGGGTGAACACTGAAGCTTTCTTT

j_gene: TRBJ2-6
abundance: NA
d_gene: NA
v_gene: TRBV4-1
CDR3aa: CASSQFSHSGANVLTF
CDR3nt: TGCGCCAGCAGCCAATTCTCCCACTCTGGGGCCAACGTCCTGACTTTC

j_gene: TRBJ2-7
abundance: NA
d_gene: TRBD1
v_gene: TRBV2
CDR3aa: CASKTGTGPYEQYF
CDR3nt: TGTGCCAGCAAGACCGGGACAGGGCCCTACGAGCAGTACTTC

j_gene: TRBJ2-6
abundance: NA
d_gene: NA
v_gene: TRBV7-8
CDR3aa: CASSLIAREVPPGANVLTF
CDR3nt: TGTGCCAGCAGCTTGATCGCCCGGGAAGTCCCCCCTGGGGCCAACGTCCTGACTTTC

j_gene: TRBJ1-5
abundance: NA
d_gene: NA
v_gene: TRBV2
CDR3aa: CASRPWAGGNQPQHF
CDR3nt: TGTGCCAGCAGGCCGTGGGCAGGGGGCAATCAGCCCCAGCATTTT

j_gene: TRBJ1-2
abundance: NA
d_gene: NA
v_gene: TRBV5-6
CDR3aa: CASSLGGSNYGYTF
CDR3nt: TGTGCCAGCAGCTTGGGGGGATCCAACTATGGCTACACCTTC

j_gene: TRBJ1-1
abundance: NA
d_gene: NA
v_gene: TRBV2
CDR3aa: CATLSGTQGREAFF
CDR3nt: TGTGCCACTCTCTCTGGGACCCAGGGTAGGGAAGCTTTCTTT

j_gene: TRBJ1-2
abundance: NA
d_gene: NA
v_gene: TRBV28
CDR3aa: CASSKGGYTF
CDR3nt: TGTGCCAGCTCCAAAGGCGGCTACACCTTC

j_gene: TRBJ1-6
abundance: NA
d_gene: TRBD1
v_gene: TRBV7-9
CDR3aa: CASSRLQGEESPLHF
CDR3nt: TGTGCCAGCAGCAGACTACAGGGGGAGGAATCACCCCTCCACTTT

j_gene: TRBJ2-7
abundance: once
d_gene: TRBD2
v_gene: TRBV7-8
CDR3aa: CASSQGLAGEISYEQYF
CDR3nt: TGTGCCAGCAGCCAGGGACTAGCGGGTGAAATATCCTACGAGCAGTACTTC

j_gene: TRBJ2-5
abundance: NA
d_gene: TRBD2
v_gene: TRBV11-2
CDR3aa: CASSLEAGGLQETQYF
CDR3nt: TGTGCCAGCAGCTTAGAAGCGGGGGGCCTCCAAGAGACCCAGTACTTC

j_gene: TRBJ2-7
abundance: NA
d_gene: TRBD2
v_gene: TRBV13
CDR3aa: CASSAAGEYEQYF
CDR3nt: TGTGCCAGCAGCGCAGCGGGAGAGTACGAGCAGTACTTC